The source of this T cell receptor beta chain is a study of T cell responses to AZD1222 COVID-19 vaccine. TCRdb keeps only in-frame clones here, not all; method: immunoSEQ multiplex PCR. The table includes 90,000 to 100,000 clones, approximately 88% detected once. The CDR3 covers 14 residues. Deletions cut 5 bases from V and 11 bases from J, with 21 bases between. CDR1 is MNHEY and CDR2 is SVGAGI in the germline V gene. This TCR derives from an adult who received the AZD1222 COVID-19 vaccine. This chain links TRBV6-5 with TRBJ1-1; D unclear. This material consisted of peripheral blood, taken 28 days after the second AZD1222 dose. The DNA of the CDR3 is TGTGCCAGCAGTATCTCCGGTGGTAGGGCTGGTGCTTTCTTT. Translating gives CASSISGGRAGAFF.